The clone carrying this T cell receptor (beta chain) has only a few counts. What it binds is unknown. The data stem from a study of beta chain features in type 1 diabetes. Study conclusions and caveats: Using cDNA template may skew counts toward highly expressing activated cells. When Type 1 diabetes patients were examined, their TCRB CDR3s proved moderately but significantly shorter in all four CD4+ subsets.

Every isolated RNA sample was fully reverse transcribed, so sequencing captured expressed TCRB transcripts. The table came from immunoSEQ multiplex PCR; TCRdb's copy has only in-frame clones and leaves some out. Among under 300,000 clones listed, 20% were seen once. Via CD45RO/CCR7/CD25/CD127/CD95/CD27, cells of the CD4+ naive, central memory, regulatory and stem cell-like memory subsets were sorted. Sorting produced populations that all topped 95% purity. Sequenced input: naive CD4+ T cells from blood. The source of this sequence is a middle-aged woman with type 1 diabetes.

In nucleotides, the CDR3 is TGTGCCAGCAGCCGGCCTCTAGCGGGGGGGCCAGAGACCCAGTACTTC. This codes for CASSRPLAGGPETQYF. The chain carries TRBV5-4 and TRBJ2-5; 12 nucleotides line up with TRBD2. CDR3 length: 16 amino acids. Germline CDR1 SGHNT, CDR2 YYREEE (reference sequence). The V gene end was trimmed by 4 bases and the J gene end by 4 bases; junction bases not matched to a gene: 8. The full variable domain, in which reference TRBV5-4 and TRBJ2-5 provide the parts outside the CDR3, is ETGVTQSPTHLIKTRGQQVTLRCSSQSGHNTVSWYQQALGQGPQFIFQYYREEENGRGNFPPRFSGLQFPNYSSELNVNALELDDSALYLCASSRPLAGGPETQYFGPGTRLLVL.